The 10 T cell receptor beta chains below all came from one sample that was sequenced in a study of blood T cells in healthy people across ages. Then a second PCR, running roughly 7 to 11 cycles, was carried out with a sample-barcoded 5' primer and a J-beta primer mix. One entry per CDR3 protein results from TCRdb running MiXCR on the 5' RACE reads. The table has some 690,000 distinct CDR3 sequences, about a fifth seen once. Sequencing was done on a sample of blood. The receptors were sampled from a man between 65 and 85 years old in good health.

This clonotype was seen only a few times. The J gene is TRBJ2-7, the V gene TRBV7-8; 7 bases fit TRBD1. With 5 bases clipped from V and 6 bases from J, the junction kept 7 bases outside the gene matches. The germline V gene has CDR1 SGHVS and CDR2 FQNEAQ. The CDR3 covers 13 residues. For the CDR3, the DNA is TGTGCCAGCAGCACTCGACAGGGCCTCGAGCAGTACTTC. Its protein is CASSTRQGLEQYF.

The rearrangement links TRBV5-5 to TRBJ2-1; 12 bases agree with TRBD2. Germline V gene sequence: CDR1 SGHKS, CDR2 YYEKEE (reference sequence). CDR3 length: 17 residues. V trimming: 4 bases; J trimming: 1 base; junction bases outside the gene matches: 6. The CDR3 nucleotides are TGTGCCAGCAGCCCCGGACTAGCGGGATTTTCCTACAATGAGCAGTTCTTC. It codes for CASSPGLAGFSYNEQFF.

The chain recombines TRBV20-1 with TRBJ1-5, with TRBD1 as a possible D gene (5 bases). Between the trimmed V and J ends, which lost 1 base and 2 bases, there was a span of 15 bases. Germline V gives CDR1 DFQATT, CDR2 SNEGSKA (reference sequence). The CDR3 contains 16 residues. The CDR3 protein is CSARVGGARGNQPQHF. As DNA, the CDR3 is TGCAGTGCTAGAGTGGGAGGGGCGCGGGGCAATCAGCCCCAGCATTTT.

This clonotype was seen only a few times. This chain joins TRBV6-4 and TRBJ1-1; TRBD1 is a possible D gene (5 bases). Per the germline V gene, CDR1 is MRHNA and CDR2 is SNTAGT. The CDR3 spans 13 residues. Deletions cut 6 bases from V and 6 bases from J, with 14 bases between. CDR3 DNA sequence: TGTGCCAGCAGCGAGCGGGGGTGGGCTGAAGCTTTCTTT. It encodes CASSERGWAEAFF.

In this sample, this clonotype turned up a few times. The chain has TRBV28 and TRBJ2-5; 13 nucleotides line up with TRBD2. Near its end, the DNA agrees better with TRBJ2-7, so the J call may be wrong. Germline CDR1 reads MDHEN; CDR2 reads SYDVKM. The CDR3 loop spans 15 amino acids. This CDR3 reads CASSPGTSGTYEQYF. Written as DNA, the CDR3 is TGTGCCAGCAGCCCCGGGACTAGCGGGACCTACGAGCAGTACTTC.

This clonotype was detected a few times. The gene calls are TRBV18 and TRBJ2-3; TRBD2 matches 7 bases. Germline-derived CDR1 and CDR2 are KGHSH and LQKENI. V lost 3 bases and J lost 2; bases outside the gene matches: 5. There are 15 residues in the CDR3. CDR3 residues: CASSPSGTHTDTQYF. The DNA of the CDR3 is TGTGCCAGCTCACCGAGCGGGACCCACACAGATACGCAGTATTTT. Full variable domain (missing parts from reference TRBV18 and TRBJ2-3): NAGVMQNPRHLVRRRGQEARLRCSPMKGHSHVYWYRQLPEEGLKFMVYLQKENIIDESGMPKERFSAEFPKEGPSILRIQQVVRGDSAAYFCASSPSGTHTDTQYFGPGTRLTVL.

This clonotype has only a few counts. This chain connects TRBV6-1 to TRBJ2-5; 9 bases match TRBD2. The last part of the DNA fits TRBJ2-7 better; the J call may be wrong. The CDR3 has 16 residues. CDR1 and CDR2 (germline): MNHNS, SASEGT. CDR3 nucleotide sequence: TGTGCCAGCAGGGCGGGGGGGCGAGGGATCAGCTACGAGCAGTACTTC. Protein: CASRAGGRGISYEQYF.

This chain connects TRBV12-3 or TRBV12-4 to TRBJ1-5; 7 bases are shared with TRBD1. This CDR3 spans 16 amino acids. The V and J ends lost 3 bases and 2 bases, in that order; junction bases with no gene match: 7. CDR3 DNA sequence: TGTGCCAGCAGTTTTCTGCGACAGGGACGCAATCAGCCCCAGCATTTT. This sequence encodes CASSFLRQGRNQPQHF.

The rearrangement links TRBV5-1 to TRBJ1-1; no clear D gene. Trimming left V 8 bases short and J 1 base short, with 24 bases between. The CDR3 has 17 amino acids. Germline assignment: CDR1 SGHRS and CDR2 YFSETQ. The CDR3 DNA follows: TGCGCCAGGGTGACTTCCACAGTGGGGAATGCGAACACTGAAGCTTTCTTT. It translates to CARVTSTVGNANTEAFF.

This clonotype has a handful of counts. The chain has TRBV2 and TRBJ2-1; 7 bases line up with TRBD2. Trimming at V came to 11 bases and at J to 4 bases, leaving 8 bases not matched to a gene. The CDR3 has 13 residues. The germline gives CDR1 SNHLY, CDR2 FYNNEI. The CDR3 DNA reads TGTGCCGGCGGGGAGGGAGTTTACAATGAGCAGTTCTTC. This sequence encodes CAGGEGVYNEQFF. The full variable domain, rest sourced from reference TRBV2 and TRBJ2-1, is EPEVTQTPSHQVTQMGQEVILRCVPISNHLYFYWYRQILGQKVEFLVSFYNNEISEKSEIFDDQFSVERPDGSNFTLKIRSTKLEDSAMYFCAGGEGVYNEQFFGPGTRLTVL.